This is a list of T cell receptor beta chains from one sample in a study of shared clonotypes between healthy human individuals. The method was immunoSEQ multiplex PCR; TCRdb's version includes in-frame clones alone and lacks a portion of them. The table shows about 2,100,000 clones, with about 93% occurring only once. The sequenced sample was naive CD8+ T cells from PBMCs. The receptors were gathered from a man aged 18-30 years in good health. Some clones in this sample may be carry-over from other donors' samples. Each CDR3 is given with its conserved first and last residue. D genes are given only for firm matches. Clone size appears in some rows only: once, few, many, or a class for an expanded clone.

D gene	clone size	J gene	V gene	CDR3 protein	CDR3 DNA
NA	NA	TRBJ2-4	TRBV28	CASSSAIRTLAKNIQYF	TGTGCCAGCAGTTCCGCCATCAGAACCTTAGCCAAAAACATTCAGTACTTC
NA	NA	TRBJ2-3	TRBV19	CASRPGPGTDTQYF	TGTGCCAGTAGGCCGGGACCGGGCACAGATACGCAGTATTTT
NA	few	TRBJ1-1	TRBV28	CASSLYSNTEAFF	TGTGCCAGCAGTTTATACAGCAACACTGAAGCTTTCTTT
NA	once	TRBJ1-4	TRBV5-8	CASSPWGRNEKLFF	TGTGCCAGCAGCCCATGGGGGAGGAATGAAAAACTGTTTTTT
NA	NA	TRBJ2-7	TRBV27	CASSLTVAYEQYF	TGTGCCAGCAGTTTAACCGTCGCCTACGAGCAGTACTTC
NA	NA	TRBJ2-4	TRBV5-1	CASSLTGVAKNIQYF	TGCGCCAGCAGCCTGACAGGTGTAGCCAAAAACATTCAGTACTTC
NA	NA	TRBJ2-2	TRBV9	CASSVRDNTGELFF	TGTGCCAGCAGCGTCAGAGATAACACCGGGGAGCTGTTTTTT
NA	NA	TRBJ2-7	TRBV5-1	CASSLDRPFSYEQYF	TGCGCCAGCAGCTTGGACAGGCCGTTCTCCTACGAGCAGTACTTC
NA	NA	TRBJ1-1	TRBV12-5	CASGFQWGVEATEAFF	TGTGCTAGTGGTTTTCAATGGGGGGTGGAAGCAACTGAAGCTTTCTTT
NA	few	TRBJ1-2	TRBV19	CASCPPQGPNYGYTF	TGTGCCAGTTGCCCCCCGCAGGGCCCTAACTATGGCTACACCTTC
NA	NA	TRBJ2-5	TRBV25-1	CASTPYGGRASETQYF	TGTGCCAGCACCCCTTACGGGGGGCGCGCATCGGAGACCCAGTACTTC
TRBD2	NA	TRBJ2-7	TRBV5-1	CASSVGRTSGITYEQYF	TGCGCCAGCAGCGTTGGAAGGACTAGCGGGATCACCTACGAGCAGTACTTC
NA	NA	TRBJ2-3	TRBV5-6	CASSLKGFPTDTQYF	TGTGCCAGCAGCTTGAAGGGGTTCCCCACAGATACGCAGTATTTT
TRBD1	NA	TRBJ2-3	TRBV11-2	CASSLVPRGTDTQYF	TGTGCCAGCAGCTTAGTCCCCAGGGGGACAGATACGCAGTATTTT
NA	NA	TRBJ2-3	TRBV7-9	CASSPLGLDTQYF	TGTGCCAGCAGCCCACTGGGCCTAGATACGCAGTATTTT
NA	NA	TRBJ1-5	TRBV4-3	CASSQEWSVGGNQPQHF	TGCGCCAGCAGCCAAGAATGGTCAGTGGGGGGCAATCAGCCCCAGCATTTT
TRBD1	once	TRBJ1-5	TRBV19	CASTPWTGNVYQPQHF	TGTGCCAGTACCCCCTGGACAGGGAACGTATATCAGCCCCAGCATTTT
TRBD1	NA	TRBJ2-1	TRBV10-3	CAISELGTVYNEQFF	TGTGCCATCAGTGAGCTAGGGACAGTCTACAATGAGCAGTTCTTC
NA	NA	TRBJ2-2	TRBV27	CASRLAGYTGELFF	TGTGCCAGCAGATTGGCGGGGTACACCGGGGAGCTGTTTTTT
NA	few	TRBJ1-1	TRBV7-9	CASSLMAATSMNTEAFF	TGTGCCAGCAGCTTGATGGCAGCTACGTCGATGAACACTGAAGCTTTCTTT
NA	NA	TRBJ1-5	TRBV4-1	CASSLLDTSNQPQHF	TGCGCCAGCAGCCTCCTAGACACTAGCAATCAGCCCCAGCATTTT
TRBD2	NA	TRBJ2-1	TRBV27	CASSTRGLVKHNEQFF	TGTGCCAGCAGCACTAGGGGACTAGTGAAACACAATGAGCAGTTCTTC
NA	NA	TRBJ2-7	TRBV28	CASTPWEKPTGYEQYF	TGTGCCAGCACCCCCTGGGAGAAGCCCACGGGATACGAGCAGTACTTC
TRBD1	NA	TRBJ1-1	TRBV19	CASSIRIDRGTVEAFF	TGTGCCAGTAGTATACGGATCGACAGGGGGACGGTTGAAGCTTTCTTT
NA	NA	TRBJ1-2	TRBV13	CASSFLSPGRDGYTF	TGTGCCAGCAGCTTCTTATCTCCGGGGAGGGATGGCTACACCTTC
NA	once	TRBJ2-7	TRBV6-6	CASSEIIYEQYF	TGTGCCAGTAGCGAGATAATCTACGAGCAGTACTTC
NA	NA	TRBJ2-7	TRBV4-2	CASSQAGFEGAYEQYF	TGTGCCAGCAGCCAAGCGGGGTTCGAGGGGGCCTACGAGCAGTACTTC
NA	once	TRBJ2-3	TRBV4-3	CASSQGLVEAQYF	TGCGCCAGCAGCCAAGGCCTAGTAGAAGCGCAGTATTTT
NA	NA	TRBJ2-3	TRBV9	CASSAGLNTDTQYF	TGTGCCAGCAGCGCCGGACTAAACACAGATACGCAGTATTTT
NA	NA	TRBJ1-5	TRBV28	CASSPPRDHNQPQHF	TGTGCCAGCAGTCCTCCCCGGGACCACAATCAGCCCCAGCATTTT
TRBD2	NA	TRBJ2-1	TRBV4-3	CASSQDRRLAGEYNEQFF	TGCGCCAGCAGCCAAGATAGGCGACTAGCGGGAGAGTACAATGAGCAGTTCTTC
NA	NA	TRBJ1-1	TRBV6-5	CASSYSGMNTEAFF	TGTGCCAGCAGTTACTCGGGGATGAACACTGAAGCTTTCTTT
NA	NA	TRBJ1-1	TRBV2	CASGVYRTAGDTEAFF	TGTGCCAGCGGAGTGTATCGGACGGCCGGCGACACTGAAGCTTTCTTT
NA	NA	TRBJ1-1	TRBV6-9	CASSYSAGESLNTEAFF	TGTGCCAGCAGTTATTCGGCCGGGGAGAGCCTAAACACTGAAGCTTTCTTT
TRBD1	NA	TRBJ2-5	TRBV7-9	CASSLGTGEETQYF	TGTGCCAGCAGCCTAGGGACAGGGGAAGAGACCCAGTACTTC
NA	NA	TRBJ2-7	TRBV28	CASSNSRDGRYEQYF	TGTGCCAGCAGTAATAGCCGGGACGGACGCTACGAGCAGTACTTC
TRBD2	NA	TRBJ2-1	TRBV9	CASSVVWNSGSDEQFF	TGTGCCAGCAGCGTAGTTTGGAATAGCGGGAGTGATGAGCAGTTCTTC
TRBD2	NA	TRBJ2-5	TRBV27	CASRTAGTSGEYF	TGTGCCAGCCGCACAGCCGGGACTAGCGGGGAGTACTTC
NA	once	TRBJ2-7	TRBV29-1	CSVESGEGYEQYF	TGCAGCGTTGAATCAGGGGAAGGCTACGAGCAGTACTTC
NA	NA	TRBJ1-5	TRBV27	CASSFMGSNQPQHF	TGTGCCAGCAGTTTCATGGGAAGCAATCAGCCCCAGCATTTT
NA	NA	TRBJ2-7	TRBV27	CASSRQNGIHSYEQYF	TGTGCCAGCAGTCGCCAAAACGGGATCCACTCCTACGAGCAGTACTTC
TRBD1	NA	TRBJ1-1	TRBV10-3	CAIYDRGNTEAFF	TGTGCCATCTATGACAGGGGAAACACTGAAGCTTTCTTT
NA	once	TRBJ2-7	TRBV9	CASSVALTIHEQYF	TGTGCCAGCAGCGTAGCCCTAACTATCCACGAGCAGTACTTC
NA	once	TRBJ2-7	TRBV7-9	CASRSGHEQYF	TGTGCCAGCAGGTCGGGTCACGAGCAGTACTTC
NA	NA	TRBJ2-1	TRBV6-5	CATSLIDGKGEQFF	TGTGCCACCTCGTTAATAGACGGGAAAGGGGAGCAGTTCTTC
TRBD1	NA	TRBJ2-7	TRBV27	CASSYATGAYEQYF	TGTGCCAGCAGTTACGCGACAGGGGCCTACGAGCAGTACTTC
NA	few	TRBJ1-1	TRBV19	CASTEWANTEAFF	TGTGCCAGTACGGAGTGGGCGAACACTGAAGCTTTCTTT
TRBD1	NA	TRBJ1-4	TRBV7-9	CASSGSGTGGREKLFF	TGTGCCAGCAGCGGGTCGGGGACAGGGGGACGTGAAAAACTGTTTTTT
TRBD1	once	TRBJ2-7	TRBV5-1	CASSYVVRDSQYEQYF	TGCGCCAGCAGCTATGTAGTCCGGGACAGCCAATACGAGCAGTACTTC
TRBD2	NA	TRBJ2-1	TRBV11-2	CASSLLSSGSYNEQFF	TGTGCCAGCAGCTTATTGAGTAGCGGGTCCTACAATGAGCAGTTCTTC
NA	NA	TRBJ2-5	TRBV5-6	CASSEDVGETQYF	TGTGCCAGCAGCGAGGACGTGGGGGAGACCCAGTACTTC
NA	NA	TRBJ2-7	TRBV6-6	CASTPGGGLSYEQYF	TGTGCCAGCACCCCCGGGGGAGGTCTCTCCTACGAGCAGTACTTC
NA	NA	TRBJ2-5	TRBV10-3	CAISDGVKQETQYF	TGTGCCATCAGTGACGGAGTGAAACAAGAGACCCAGTACTTC